This paragraph reports one TCR beta chain. The table lists this clonotype with a few counts. The antigen this receptor binds is unknown. The record has no base qualities; no much larger clone is one base away. The TCR beta CDR3 regions were amplified from RNA transcripts. The TCR CDR3 was subjected to a first round of RT-PCR using the HTBI primer set and the Qiagen OneStep RT-PCR kit. A second multiplex PCR round built the libraries, followed by size selection and purification. The libraries were sequenced on an Illumina HiSeq2000 using paired-end 100 bp reads. Concerning the study's data processing: Raw data were processed with SOAPnuke, discarding reads with adapters, uncalled bases, mean Phred below 15, or no exact constant-primer or identifier match. High-quality paired reads were merged using COPE v1.2.5, and each unique nucleotide sequence was defined as a clonotype. MiTCR v1.1 was used to align the clonotypes against IMGT TRBV, TRBD and TRBJ reference segments. The analysis included only V-J combinations with a frequency above 0.0001, which together covered 99% to 99.2% of the repertoires. A TCS score was defined as the ratio between F50 (clonal expansion) and ExV (chaos), using BLOSUM62-based TCRdist between CDR3 peptides within each V-J. Welch's t-statistics and random forest reduced roughly 500 V-J features to 10 to 15, which were used in a naive Bayes classifier (R e1071). TCRdb reran the public reads through fastp at Q25 and MiXCR, keeping productive beta chains. Every distinct CDR3 protein forms one entry, paired with its most common genes and DNA. The V and J calls follow TCRdb's processing rather than the paper's. The sample profile shows a few hundred thousand distinct CDR3 sequences; about 18% of them were found once. The top ten hold 40% to 45% of the sample.

From cysteine to phenylalanine, the CDR3 is 13 amino acids long. Kept here is only the CDR3 DNA, which spans 39 bases and is read in frame from base 1. The V end loses 4 bases and the J end loses 5 bases, and a stretch of 9 bases separates them. Looking up the germline V gene yields CDR1 MNHNS and CDR2 SASEGT. The sample originates from a study of T cells in Graves' hyperthyroidism and ophthalmopathy (dated by TCRdb to the late 2010s). Context from the whole study: Peripheral blood was collected at initial diagnosis, before any treatment. To identify distinguishing TCR V-J signatures, a discovery cohort of around 100 patients was used, comprising under 45 with Graves' ophthalmopathy and some 60 with stable Graves' hyperthyroidism. Prospective prediction of ophthalmopathy was tested in an independent validation cohort of 18 to 20 hyperthyroidism patients and 15 to 17 patients who later progressed to ophthalmopathy. For training and testing, the 100 or so patients in the discovery cohort were randomly divided in a 7:3 ratio. In roughly six Graves' hyperthyroidism patients, the study also compared T-cell repertoires from thyroid tissue with T-cell repertoires from blood. After sampling, hyperthyroidism patients received methimazole starting at 30 mg daily, and ophthalmopathy patients received high-dose intravenous methylprednisolone. The paper reports TCR Vbeta CDR3 sequencing of roughly 140 peripheral blood samples: approximately 43 ophthalmopathy, approximately 74 hyperthyroidism and around 17 progressor patients.

Ophthalmopathy patients had moderately to severely active disease, Clinical Activity Score of at least 3, NOSPECS grade of at least 4, and duration under 3 months. Patients with uncontrolled infections, other autoimmune diseases, pregnancy or lactation were excluded. Diagnoses were based on clinical symptoms, serum thyroxine and TRAb, thyroid ultrasound and orbital computed tomography. Ficoll-Paque density gradient centrifugation was used to isolate PBMCs from around 9.1 ml of fresh peripheral blood. Total RNA was extracted with Trizol reagent, and quality was checked on an Agilent 2100 Bioanalyzer. Paper-wide results and their limitations: Most expanded thyroid clonotypes (frequency above 0.001) were also detected in blood, a finding suggesting that blood repertoires may reflect thyroid immune responses. In validation, the model predicted progression to ophthalmopathy a median of about 6.8 months before onset, with over 60% sensitivity and about 75% specificity. Ophthalmopathy was separated from stable hyperthyroidism by a 13 V-J signature model, with approximately 89% sensitivity and about 84% specificity obtained in cross-validation and 80%/75% obtained in testing. No statistical method was used to set the sample size in advance, and investigators knew the group allocation.

The receptor's source is a man aged 18 to 35 with Graves' ophthalmopathy. Sequenced material: blood. The chain links TRBV6-1 with TRBJ1-5; the D gene cannot be resolved reliably. The CDR3 protein sequence reads: CASSGRRDQPQHF. In nucleotide form, the sequence is TGTGCCAGCAGTGGTAGGAGGGATCAGCCCCAGCATTTT.